This TCR beta chain stems from a study of shared clonotypes between healthy human individuals. Study in general: In total, the donors were two women and three men aged 18 to 49. Plates per donor: three CD4 naive, three CD4 memory, two CD8 naive, one CD8 memory.

Deep-level running was used for the assay. On sorted subsets, replicate PCRs used 200 ng DNA, or 25,000 to 35,000 T cell genomes. Assay: immunoSEQ multiplex PCR; the TCRdb copy retains only in-frame clones and omits some. The repertoire consists of 550,000 to 650,000 clones, with roughly 96% occurring once and the leading ten covering 0.11%. The CDR3 has 11 amino acids. In germline, CDR1 is MNHEY, CDR2 SMNVEV (reference sequence). Naive CD8 cells lacked CD45RO, underwent positive selection for CCR7 and left out terminally differentiated effector memory CD45RA+ cells. This chain uses TRBV27 with TRBJ2-5; a weak D match, TRBD2 (5 bases). The closer fit of TRBJ2-7 to the DNA end suggests the J call may be wrong. Sequenced sample: naive CD8+ T cells sorted from blood. The source is a woman aged 30 to 39 in good health. The CDR3 DNA reads as TGTGCCAGCATTAAAGCGGACGAGCAGTACTTC. It is translated as CASIKADEQYF.